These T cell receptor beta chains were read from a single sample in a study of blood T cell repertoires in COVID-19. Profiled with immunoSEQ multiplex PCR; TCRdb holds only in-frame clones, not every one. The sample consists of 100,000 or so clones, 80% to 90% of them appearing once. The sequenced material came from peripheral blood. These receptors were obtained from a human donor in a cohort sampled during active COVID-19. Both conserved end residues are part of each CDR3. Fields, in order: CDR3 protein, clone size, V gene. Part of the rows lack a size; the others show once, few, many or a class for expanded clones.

CDR3: CASSQANQGGVSPLHF; size: once; V: TRBV3-1/TRBV3-2
CDR3: CASSQGVKGGPSYEQYF; size: .; V: TRBV4-1
CDR3: CASSSRQGSSYEQYF; size: .; V: TRBV7-2
CDR3: CASSLFNRALTYEQYF; size: .; V: TRBV13
CDR3: CASTRQGGQPQHF; size: .; V: TRBV2
CDR3: CSASSSGGTYEQYF; size: .; V: TRBV20-1
CDR3: CASSLTGWSGRGDTQYF; size: .; V: TRBV9
CDR3: CASSHGLAGVQETQYF; size: .; V: TRBV5-1
CDR3: CASSSHVRDRGYYGYTF; size: .; V: TRBV19
CDR3: CAWSPGRGNQPQHF; size: few; V: TRBV30
CDR3: CASSFPGGHYNEQFF; size: .; V: TRBV27
CDR3: CAWSRGAGEETQYF; size: .; V: TRBV30
CDR3: CASSSRTGDTGELFF; size: few; V: TRBV7-8
CDR3: CASSRDRGWETQYF; size: .; V: TRBV5-4
CDR3: CASSLLGTDGNEQFF; size: .; V: TRBV7-2
CDR3: CASSEQGWRPNQPQHF; size: .; V: TRBV2
CDR3: CASSPSAGGKNIQYF; size: .; V: TRBV18
CDR3: CASSPLQGAHEQYF; size: .; V: TRBV18
CDR3: CASGRQGGGNQPQHF; size: .; V: TRBV12-5
CDR3: CASTSHNYGYTF; size: .; V: TRBV6-5
CDR3: CASSERLSNTEAFF; size: .; V: TRBV2
CDR3: CAISDLGRGGLLTPKNTEAFF; size: few; V: TRBV10-3
CDR3: CASSQVMGTGAQPQHF; size: .; V: TRBV4-1
CDR3: CASREFEGADTQYF; size: .; V: TRBV6-6
CDR3: CAWSSRGQGYFGYGYTF; size: .; V: TRBV30
CDR3: CASRGLSYEQYF; size: .; V: TRBV25-1
CDR3: CASSQERAGAMRANYGYTF; size: .; V: TRBV4-1
CDR3: CASSSPMGQTNTIYF; size: .; V: TRBV11-2
CDR3: CASSFALTNTGELFF; size: .; V: TRBV5-5
CDR3: CASSLYGGAEAFF; size: .; V: TRBV5-5
CDR3: CAQGQPGQTQYF; size: .; V: TRBV30
CDR3: CASSLGRAPTDTQYF; size: .; V: TRBV5-1
CDR3: CASSGSQRASDTQYF; size: .; V: TRBV4-2
CDR3: CASSYSGNTGELFF; size: .; V: TRBV6-5
CDR3: CASSLGMNTEAFF; size: .; V: TRBV7-2
CDR3: CASSITGAPYEQYF; size: few; V: TRBV6-5
CDR3: CASSRDSTSTDTQYF; size: .; V: TRBV7-9
CDR3: CASSDSSGGAGEQFF; size: .; V: TRBV2
CDR3: CASSYSQGYTEAFF; size: .; V: TRBV6-5
CDR3: CASSLALGSYNEQFF; size: .; V: TRBV5-1
CDR3: CASIPNPNSPLHF; size: once; V: TRBV28
CDR3: CASSPSYQETQYF; size: .; V: TRBV27
CDR3: CASSIADSYEQYF; size: .; V: TRBV6-2/TRBV6-3
CDR3: CASSEQRDSYEQYF; size: few; V: TRBV2
CDR3: CASKTQGANNSPLHF; size: .; V: TRBV4-1
CDR3: CASSKDGLNTEAFF; size: .; V: TRBV5-1
CDR3: CASSSWAGRSFYEQYF; size: .; V: TRBV5-6
CDR3: CASSVAGQGGGTDTQYF; size: .; V: TRBV9
CDR3: CATHVRGMNTEAFF; size: .; V: TRBV6-5
CDR3: CASSMRDRNFRGYGYTF; size: .; V: TRBV19
CDR3: CASSVDWGLGGYTF; size: .; V: TRBV9
CDR3: CASSLREGNEQFF; size: .; V: TRBV27
CDR3: CATSRDVGAYTEAFF; size: few; V: TRBV15
CDR3: CASSLYGNQPQHF; size: .; V: TRBV5-1
CDR3: CASSLNKGYYQPQHF; size: .; V: TRBV28
CDR3: CASSLVQGANTQYF; size: .; V: TRBV7-6
CDR3: CASSLTHPSPLHF; size: .; V: TRBV12-3/TRBV12-4